These T cell receptor beta chains were read from a single sample in a study of blood T cell repertoires in COVID-19. TCRdb's table, derived via immunoSEQ multiplex PCR, lists solely in-frame clones and lacks some. The sample consists of under 500,000 clones, 75% to 90% of them appearing once. Sequencing was performed on PBMCs or T cells enriched from blood (not recorded which). These receptors were obtained from a young man who had recovered from COVID-19. CDR3s include the opening cysteine and the closing phenylalanine or tryptophan. Fields, in order: clone size, J gene, D gene, V gene, CDR3 protein, CDR3 DNA. The D gene is left open where the match is weak. Where a row states a size, it is once, few, many or the class of an expanded clone; other rows omit it.

NA,TRBJ1-4,TRBD1,TRBV19,CASQGGQGKLFF,TGTGCCAGTCAGGGGGGTCAAGGGAAACTGTTTTTT
NA,TRBJ1-2,NA,TRBV14,CASSQDSGARGYTF,TGTGCCAGCAGCCAAGATAGTGGGGCGCGGGGCTACACCTTC
NA,TRBJ2-1,TRBD1,TRBV5-1,CASSQGQGYNEQFF,TGCGCCAGCAGCCAGGGACAGGGATACAATGAGCAGTTCTTC
NA,TRBJ1-2,NA,TRBV18,CASSPPAQSGGYTF,TGTGCCAGCTCACCACCGGCACAGTCCGGTGGCTACACCTTC
NA,TRBJ2-1,NA,TRBV10-3,CAISGGGATYNEQFF,TGTGCCATCAGTGGCGGCGGGGCTACCTACAATGAGCAGTTCTTC
NA,TRBJ2-2,NA,TRBV11-2,CASSLVLEQIGELFF,TGTGCCAGCAGCTTAGTACTAGAGCAAATCGGGGAGCTGTTTTTT
NA,TRBJ2-7,TRBD1,TRBV28,CASATGEHEQYF,TGTGCCAGCGCAACAGGGGAACACGAGCAGTACTTC
once,TRBJ2-3,TRBD2,TRBV5-1,CASTGPSGGSTDTQYF,TGCGCCAGCACCGGCCCTAGCGGAGGTAGCACAGATACGCAGTATTTT
NA,TRBJ2-1,TRBD2,TRBV19,CASSPPGGSHNEQFF,TGTGCCAGTAGTCCTCCGGGCGGGAGCCACAATGAGCAGTTCTTC
NA,TRBJ1-4,NA,TRBV7-8,CASSLVAGSEKLFF,TGTGCCAGCAGCTTAGTGGCCGGGAGTGAAAAACTGTTTTTT
few,TRBJ1-2,NA,TRBV28,CASSTQALGGDYGYTF,TGTGCCAGCAGTACCCAGGCCCTCGGGGGTGACTATGGCTACACCTTC
once,TRBJ2-3,TRBD1,TRBV18,CASSPTGGSSADTQYF,TGTGCCAGCTCACCCACAGGGGGCTCGAGTGCAGATACGCAGTATTTT
NA,TRBJ1-1,TRBD1,TRBV18,CASSPNTGGSLGTEAFF,TGTGCCAGCTCACCCAACACAGGGGGATCCCTGGGCACTGAAGCTTTCTTT
NA,TRBJ1-2,TRBD1,TRBV28,CASTNRGHGYGYTF,TGTGCCAGCACCAACAGGGGGCATGGCTATGGCTACACCTTC
NA,TRBJ1-4,NA,TRBV21-1,CASSKVTGVGEKLFF,TGTGCCAGCAGCAAGGTAACAGGGGTTGGGGAAAAACTGTTTTTT
NA,TRBJ2-1,TRBD2,TRBV7-6,CASSTGLARGHEQFF,TGTGCCAGCAGCACGGGACTAGCCCGGGGCCATGAGCAGTTCTTC
NA,TRBJ2-7,TRBD1,TRBV29-1,CSVGGQEFAYEQYF,TGCAGCGTGGGGGGACAGGAGTTTGCCTACGAGCAGTACTTC
NA,TRBJ1-1,NA,TRBV11-2,CASSPLGQMNTEAFF,TGTGCCAGCAGCCCCCTGGGACAAATGAACACTGAAGCTTTCTTT
NA,TRBJ1-3,TRBD1,TRBV20-1,CSASGNRGIFENTIYF,TGCAGTGCTAGTGGGAACAGGGGGATCTTTGAAAACACCATATATTTT
NA,TRBJ2-5,NA,TRBV5-6,CASSLVDSVYQETQYF,TGTGCCAGCAGCTTGGTCGACTCCGTTTACCAAGAGACCCAGTACTTC
once,TRBJ1-2,NA,TRBV28,CASSLVGALRSGYTF,TGTGCCAGCAGTTTAGTAGGAGCCCTCCGGTCTGGCTACACCTTC
NA,TRBJ1-2,TRBD1,TRBV3-1/TRBV3-2,CASSSLLQGRMGYTF,TGTGCCAGCAGCTCTTTACTACAGGGGCGTATGGGCTACACCTTC
once,TRBJ1-5,NA,TRBV7-8,CASSLAGSGFRNQPQHF,TGTGCCAGCAGCTTAGCGGGGTCGGGATTTAGGAATCAGCCCCAGCATTTT
NA,TRBJ2-7,TRBD1,TRBV5-1,CASGAGDREYYEQYF,TGCGCCAGCGGGGCAGGGGACAGGGAGTACTACGAGCAGTACTTC
NA,TRBJ1-3,NA,TRBV18,CASSPLTGVSGNTIYF,TGTGCCAGCTCACCCCTGACAGGCGTCTCTGGAAACACCATATATTTT
NA,TRBJ1-1,NA,TRBV9,CASSVDPPSGGRNTEAFF,TGTGCCAGCAGCGTAGACCCCCCCTCTGGGGGGAGAAACACTGAAGCTTTCTTT
NA,TRBJ2-7,NA,TRBV27,CASSQGPGLPYEQYF,TGTGCCAGCAGTCAAGGCCCAGGGCTGCCCTACGAGCAGTACTTC
NA,TRBJ1-2,TRBD1,TRBV24-1,CATSDPGTGSYGYTF,TGTGCCACCAGTGATCCAGGGACAGGATCCTATGGCTACACCTTC
NA,TRBJ2-7,TRBD2,TRBV28,CASPPQRGSSYEQYF,TGTGCCAGCCCCCCCCAGCGGGGAAGCTCCTACGAGCAGTACTTC